This T cell receptor beta chain is drawn from a study of early T cells in non-severe SARS-CoV-2 infection. Unique molecular identifiers tagged individual cDNA molecules. TCRdb itself ran the 5' RACE reads through MiXCR, one entry per CDR3 protein. The profile shows more than 60,000 distinct CDR3 sequences, roughly 5% of them singletons. From germline, CDR1 is LGHNA and CDR2 YSLEER. V gave up 6 bases and J gave up 8 bases, with 10 bases separating them. The CDR3 is 11 amino acids. The rearrangement links TRBV4-3 to TRBJ1-2; D call uncertain. The sequenced sample was whole blood. This TCR was sampled from an adult who was a healthcare worker with PCR-confirmed SARS-CoV-2 infection or an uninfected control (not recorded which). The CDR3 coding sequence is TGCGCCAGCAGTCACCAGCGGGGCTACACCTTC. It is translated as CASSHQRGYTF.